The 3 T cell receptor beta chains below come from one sample, sequenced in a study of human T cells and chemical hapten exposure. Time point meaning: patch test 3, about 24 weeks after DPC sensitization. The treatment was: therapeutic diphenylcyclopropenone sensitization with weekly scalp DPC. TCRdb re-analysed the RACE reads in MiXCR, keeping a single row per CDR3 protein. The sample has fewer than 200,000 distinct CDR3 sequences; 25% to 35% are singletons. Source: whole blood, taken in connection with sensitization to the hapten diphenylcyclopropenone (DPC). These receptors all come from a woman aged 18-29 years with alopecia areata. Some clones in this sample may be carry-over from other donors' samples.

The rearrangement joins TRBV7-2 to TRBJ2-3, with TRBD2 as a possible D gene (5 bases). CDR1 and CDR2 from the germline V gene are SGHTA and FQGNSA. The CDR3 is 13 residues long. The V end was cut by 5 bases, the J end by 5 bases, with 11 bases between. Here the CDR3 reads CASSPRAVDTQYF. In nucleotides, the CDR3 is TGTGCCAGCAGCCCACGAGCGGTAGATACGCAGTATTTT.

The V call is TRBV7-6, the J call TRBJ1-3; D call uncertain. Germline assignment: CDR1 SGHVS and CDR2 FNYEAQ. The germline V and J ends were trimmed by 2 bases and 0 bases, with 14 bases remaining between them. This CDR3 spans 17 amino acids. The CDR3 nucleotides are TGTGCCAGCAGCTTATATCGATCATCGAGCTCTGGAAACACCATATATTTT. This gives the protein CASSLYRSSSSGNTIYF.

The gene calls are TRBV6-1 and TRBJ1-2, with TRBD1 matching 10 bases. This CDR3 comprises 17 residues. Germline lookup yields CDR1 MNHNS and CDR2 SASEGT. The V gene end was trimmed by 6 bases and the J gene end by 4 bases; junction bases not matched to a gene: 14. This chain's CDR3 is CASRAGTGATFSYGYTF. The DNA for the CDR3 is TGTGCCAGCAGGGCCGGGACAGGGGCCACCTTCTCCTATGGCTACACCTTC.